These T cell receptor beta chains were read from a single sample in a study of technical replicates of blood from a handful of donors. Profiling relied on immunoSEQ multiplex PCR, and the TCRdb table lists in-frame clones only, not all of them. The profile shows 60,000 or so clones, about 86% of them singletons. The sequencing sample was made of PBMCs. Every receptor here comes from a human donor in good health. Some clones in this sample may be carry-over from other donors' samples. CDR3s include the opening cysteine and the closing phenylalanine or tryptophan. D genes are given only for firm matches. Part of the rows lack a size; the others show once, few, many or a class for expanded clones.

clone_size: NA; v_call: TRBV10-3; d_call: NA; j_call: TRBJ1-1; cdr3_aa: CAISVSSNTEAFF; cdr3_nt: TGTGCCATCAGTGTATCTTCTAACACTGAAGCTTTCTTT
clone_size: NA; v_call: TRBV5-6; d_call: NA; j_call: TRBJ2-7; cdr3_aa: CASSYLGGDYEQYF; cdr3_nt: TGTGCCAGCAGCTACCTTGGCGGGGACTACGAGCAGTACTTC
clone_size: few; v_call: TRBV2; d_call: NA; j_call: TRBJ2-3; cdr3_aa: CASIRELAPTDTQYF; cdr3_nt: TGTGCCAGCATCCGAGAGCTAGCGCCCACAGATACGCAGTATTTT
clone_size: NA; v_call: TRBV7-2; d_call: NA; j_call: TRBJ1-3; cdr3_aa: CASSLHKGSGNTIYF; cdr3_nt: TGTGCCAGCAGCTTACACAAGGGGTCAGGAAATACCATATATTTT
clone_size: NA; v_call: TRBV2; d_call: TRBD2; j_call: TRBJ2-1; cdr3_aa: CASSRTSSREQFF; cdr3_nt: TGTGCCAGCAGTCGGACTAGCTCACGGGAGCAGTTCTTC
clone_size: NA; v_call: TRBV30; d_call: TRBD2; j_call: TRBJ2-2; cdr3_aa: CAWTAGGTGELFF; cdr3_nt: TGTGCCTGGACCGCGGGAGGCACCGGGGAGCTGTTTTTT
clone_size: NA; v_call: TRBV7-2; d_call: NA; j_call: TRBJ1-2; cdr3_aa: CASSLEVTASGYTF; cdr3_nt: TGTGCCAGCAGCTTAGAGGTGACAGCCAGCGGCTACACCTTC
clone_size: NA; v_call: TRBV28; d_call: TRBD1; j_call: TRBJ2-1; cdr3_aa: CASSGSGGPWNEQFF; cdr3_nt: TGTGCCAGCAGTGGCTCAGGGGGCCCATGGAATGAGCAGTTCTTC
clone_size: NA; v_call: TRBV27; d_call: NA; j_call: TRBJ2-7; cdr3_aa: CASSLLVGLAEQYF; cdr3_nt: TGTGCCAGCAGTTTATTGGTGGGACTCGCCGAGCAGTACTTC
clone_size: once; v_call: TRBV4-2; d_call: NA; j_call: TRBJ1-2; cdr3_aa: CASSQVREYYGYTF; cdr3_nt: TGTGCCAGCAGCCAAGTAAGGGAGTACTATGGCTACACCTTC